The 19 T cell receptor beta chains below were found in one sample sequenced in a study of blood T cells in healthy people across ages (dated by TCRdb to the mid-2010s). Receptor libraries were prepared by 5' RACE. Sequenced on an Illumina HiSeq 2500. A second PCR of about 6 to 12 cycles was run with a J-beta primer mix and a sample-barcoded 5' primer. TCRdb reran the public reads through fastp at Q25 and MiXCR, keeping productive beta chains. Each entry is one CDR3 protein sequence, shown with its most common DNA and genes. Here the sample has about 700,000 distinct CDR3 sequences; about 30% occur a single time. Just over 15% of the sample is in the top ten clones. The sequenced material came from blood. Receptors originate from a woman older than 75 in good health. Donor details come from another sample of the same person, matched by shared clones.

The V gene is TRBV7-9, the J gene TRBJ1-2; unclear D gene. The germline V gene encodes CDR1 SEHNR and CDR2 FQNEAQ (reference sequence). The CDR3 has 13 amino acids. V lost 1 base to trimming and J lost 4 bases, with 7 bases between them. DNA for the CDR3: TGTGCCAGCAGCTTAGATAGCCGCTATGGCTACACCTTC. This gives the protein CASSLDSRYGYTF.

The chain couples TRBV10-3 to TRBJ2-2, with 9 bases lining up with TRBD1. V lost 6 bases, J lost 5 bases, and 7 bases stayed unmatched. Germline V lookup: CDR1 ENHRY, CDR2 SYGVKD. The CDR3 runs to 15 residues. The CDR3, as DNA: TGTGCCATCAGCCTGGACAGGGGAAAAACCGGGGAGCTGTTTTTT. Translated, it gives CAISLDRGKTGELFF.

This clonotype was seen many times. This chain uses TRBV5-5 with TRBJ2-7; possibly TRBD1 or TRBD2 for D (5 bases each). The V end lost 0 bases, the J end lost 0 bases, and 10 bases lay between the germline ends. The CDR3 covers 15 residues. Germline V CDR1 and CDR2: SGHKS, YYEKEE (reference sequence). The CDR3 here is CASSLAGSRSYEQYF. CDR3 coding DNA: TGTGCCAGCAGCTTGGCAGGGAGCCGCTCCTACGAGCAGTACTTC.

This clonotype has a count of ten or more. This CDR3 is CASGGARNIQYF. The CDR3 nucleotides read TGTGCTAGTGGTGGGGCCCGAAACATTCAGTACTTC. The chain is built from TRBV12-5 and TRBJ2-4; TRBD1 might be the D (5 bases). V was clipped by 5 bases and J by 6 bases, with 8 bases between them. The length of the CDR3 is 12 residues. Germline loops: CDR1 LGHNT, CDR2 FRNRAP.

This clonotype was counted between two and nine times. The V and J genes are TRBV20-1 and TRBJ2-1, with 12 bases lining up with TRBD2. The V segment lost 4 bases and the J segment 6 bases; nucleotides outside the gene matches: 7. The CDR3 length is 15 residues. Per germline, CDR1 DFQATT and CDR2 SNEGSKA (reference sequence). The CDR3 loop is CSAKDPGLAGNEQFF. The CDR3 DNA sequence: TGCAGTGCTAAAGATCCGGGACTAGCGGGCAATGAGCAGTTCTTC.

This clonotype was observed many times. This chain links TRBV7-2 with TRBJ2-3; D gene uncertain. Germline CDR1 SGHTA, CDR2 FQGNSA. The length of the CDR3 is 13 residues. Deletions cut 5 bases from V and 4 bases from J, with 10 bases between. CDR3 loop: CASSPLTADTQYF. CDR3 DNA: TGTGCCAGCAGCCCCCTGACTGCAGATACGCAGTATTTT.

This clonotype was detected ten times or more. This CDR3 is CSVGGGPRNTEAFF. The DNA for the CDR3 is TGCAGCGTTGGGGGAGGGCCCAGGAACACTGAAGCTTTCTTT. The chain uses TRBV29-1 and TRBJ1-1; D gene ambiguous. Per the germline V gene, CDR1 is SQVTM and CDR2 is ANQGSEA. The CDR3 consists of 14 residues. Between the trimmed V and J ends, which lost 4 bases and 1 base, there was a span of 13 bases. Looking up the rest from reference TRBV29-1 and TRBJ1-1 gives the full variable domain: SAVISQKPSRDICQRGTSLTIQCQVDSQVTMMFWYRQQPGQSLTLIATANQGSEATYESGFVIDKFPISRPNLTFSTLTVSNMSPEDSSIYLCSVGGGPRNTEAFFGQGTRLTVV.

The V and J genes are TRBV7-2 and TRBJ1-2, with D possibly TRBD1 on 6 matching bases. Trimming shortened V by 4 bases and J by 9 bases, and 18 bases separated the two germline ends. Germline CDR1 and CDR2: SGHTA and FQGNSA. The CDR3 is 14 residues long. CDR3: CASSSPGGRDSYTF. The CDR3 DNA reads TGTGCCAGCAGCTCCCCCGGGGGGAGGGACAGCTACACCTTC.

V and J are TRBV5-1 and TRBJ1-5; 7 positions match TRBD1. The J segment lost 5 bases and the V segment lost 2 bases, leaving 7 bases of the junction unmatched. Looked up from germline, CDR1 is SGHRS and CDR2 is YFSETQ. The CDR3 is 15 residues long. For the CDR3, the DNA is TGCGCCAGCAGCTTTGAGGGGGCGAGTTATCAGCCCCAGCATTTT. Its protein is CASSFEGASYQPQHF.

The chain combines TRBV12-3 or TRBV12-4 with TRBJ1-1; tentative D call: TRBD1 (5 bases). The CDR3 has 14 residues. Between the trimmed V and J ends, which lost 4 bases and 1 base, there was a span of 10 bases. The CDR3 loop is CASSSYRRNTEAFF. In nucleotides, the CDR3 is TGTGCCAGCAGTTCCTACAGGCGGAACACTGAAGCTTTCTTT.

V and J are TRBV25-1 and TRBJ2-2; D not certain. The CDR3 covers 14 residues. Trimming took 7 bases from V and 7 from J, leaving 16 bases between them. In germline, CDR1 is MGHDK, CDR2 SYGVNS. The CDR3 reads CASKRPSAGGELFF. The CDR3 DNA reads TGTGCCAGCAAGAGACCCTCAGCCGGCGGGGAGCTGTTTTTT.

This clonotype has a single count. The chain is built from TRBV13 and TRBJ2-5; 15 bases line up with TRBD2. The V gene's germline CDR1 is PRHDT and CDR2 FYEKMQ (reference sequence). This CDR3 spans 15 amino acids. V lost 4 bases and J lost 11; bases outside the gene matches: 8. CDR3 coding DNA: TGTGCCAGCAGCTGCAGGACTAGCGGGAGGGATGAGCAGTACTTC. It specifies CASSCRTSGRDEQYF.

In its sample, this clonotype was seen many times. The chain links TRBV4-2 to TRBJ2-7; no clear D gene. Germline V gene data show CDR1 as LGHNA and CDR2 as YNFKEQ. Trimming removed 0 bases from V and 3 bases from J, with 15 bases in between. The CDR3 covers 16 residues. CDR3 nucleotide sequence: TGTGCCAGCAGCCAAGATGCTGGGAACCGTTTCTACGAGCAGTACTTC. Translation gives CASSQDAGNRFYEQYF.

Comment on this clonotype: Being one base from a much bigger clone, this may be a read error. The chain uses TRBV20-1 and TRBJ2-4; D perhaps matches TRBD1 (6 bases). CDR3 length equals 14 residues. Germline V gives CDR1 DFQATT, CDR2 SNEGSKA (reference sequence). In DNA, the CDR3 is TGCAGTGCCATGGACAGTTTAAAAGAAAACATTCGGTACTTC. Its translation is CSAMDSLKENIRYF.

This clonotype was counted only a few times. V and J are TRBV6-5 and TRBJ2-2, with TRBD1 as a possible D gene (6 bases). CDR1 and CDR2 (germline): MNHEY, SVGAGI. This CDR3 has 15 amino acids. With 6 bases removed from V and 1 base from J, the gap between germline ends came to 12 bases. CDR3 sequence (DNA): TGTGCCAGCAGAAAGAGACAGGTGAACACCGGGGAGCTGTTTTTT. This encodes CASRKRQVNTGELFF.

The chain is built from TRBV6-6 and TRBJ1-4, with 9 bases matching TRBD1. Unmatched junction bases numbered 6, after V lost 6 bases and J lost 7 bases. The germline gives CDR1 MNHNY, CDR2 SVGAGI (reference sequence). The CDR3 contains 14 residues. In DNA, the CDR3 is TGTGCCAGCAGGGGGGACAGGGTCGGTGAAAAACTGTTTTTT. It codes for CASRGDRVGEKLFF.

V gene TRBV7-2 combines with J gene TRBJ2-1; a possible D gene is TRBD1 (6 bases). The CDR3 length is 15 residues. The germline V gene encodes CDR1 SGHTA and CDR2 FQGNSA. V shed 5 bases and J shed 6 bases, with 17 bases lying between them. CDR3 sequence (DNA): TGTGCCAGCAGCCCTGAGGACAGCTTGGGCAATGAGCAGTTCTTC. Protein product: CASSPEDSLGNEQFF.

This clonotype was counted a few times. One base away lies a much larger clone, so this may be a sequencing read error. The genes are TRBV7-2 and TRBJ2-5; the D is unclear. Trimming left V 3 bases short and J 11 bases short, with 16 bases between. CDR1 SGHTA and CDR2 FQGNSA come from the germline V gene. The CDR3 runs to 13 residues. CDR3 loop: CASSFRGRNEQYF. The CDR3 DNA reads TGTGCCAGCAGCTTCAGAGGTCGGAATGAGCAGTACTTC.

This chain uses TRBV30 with TRBJ1-5; D is possibly TRBD1 (5 bases). This CDR3 contains 16 residues. Trimming left V 2 bases short and J 6 bases short, with 20 bases between. CDR1 is GTSNPN and CDR2 is SVGIG in the germline V gene (reference sequence). CDR3 bases: TGTGCCTGGAGTCTAGGGACGGCCGAAACCCCTCAGCCCCAGCATTTT. Translation gives CAWSLGTAETPQPQHF.